This TCR beta chain derives from a study of response to subunit inactivated influenza vaccine. Overall study findings and caveats: After each seasonal influenza vaccination, few new T cells are recruited, the authors suggested.

In this sample, this clonotype turned up a few times. As yet, its antigen is unknown. This CDR3 is 13 amino acids long. J gave up 4 bases and V 10 bases, and 9 bases lay outside the gene matches. Germline-derived CDR1 and CDR2 are MNHEY and SVGEGT. One entry per CDR3 protein, called by TCRdb with MiXCR from the RT-PCR reads. The data contain around 250,000 distinct CDR3 sequences, less than 15% of them seen just once; the ten biggest clones take up 7.5% to 10%. The sequences come from non-naive T cells sorted from PBMCs, collected roughly 2 weeks before vaccination. This TCR came from a man aged 50-59 years who received an inactivated influenza vaccine. This chain connects TRBV6-2 or TRBV6-3 to TRBJ2-7; 8 bases line up with TRBD2. The DNA of the CDR3 is TGTGCCACCCTCGGGAGGGTTTTATACGAGCAGTACTTC. Protein: CATLGRVLYEQYF.